This T cell receptor (beta chain) was recorded in a study of T cells in Graves' hyperthyroidism and ophthalmopathy. The CDR3 runs 14 residues. Germline values: CDR1 DFQATT, CDR2 SNEGSKA (reference sequence). V gave up 3 bases and J gave up 4 bases, with 13 bases separating them. TCR beta CDR3 regions were amplified from RNA transcripts. When the TCR CDR3 underwent first-round RT-PCR, the HTBI primer set was used. TCRdb re-called the multiplex PCR reads through MiXCR, storing one row per CDR3 protein. The sample lists hundreds of thousands of distinct CDR3 sequences, roughly 14% seen once, with 13% in the top ten. This clonotype was recorded a few times. As yet, its antigen is unknown. Study-wide findings and caveats: Researchers found most expanded thyroid clonotypes above 0.001 in blood as well. Model output signaled ophthalmopathy a median roughly 6.5 months ahead of onset.

Lactation, pregnancy, other autoimmune disease or uncontrolled infection led to exclusion of patients. Orbital computed tomography and thyroid ultrasound, together with serum TRAb and thyroxine and clinical symptoms, were used for diagnoses. The sequencing sample was made of blood. The J gene is TRBJ1-5, the V gene TRBV20-1; D unclear. The sequence derives from a man aged 18 to 35 with Graves' ophthalmopathy. This CDR3 is CSASLSAANQPQHF. The CDR3, as DNA: TGCAGTGCTAGTCTTTCGGCCGCGAATCAGCCCCAGCATTTT.